This T cell receptor beta chain was obtained from a study of regulatory T cells in long-lasting Graves disease. This clonotype has ten or more counts. The antigen remains unidentified. Arm-PCR of CDR3 regions and iRepertoire HTBI primers were used to build TCR beta libraries. TCRdb re-called the multiplex PCR reads through MiXCR, storing one row per CDR3 protein. The sample carries a few hundred thousand distinct CDR3 sequences, about 13% recorded once. Described time point: newly diagnosed GD, antithyroid drugs for less than 3 months. Construction of the TCR library relied on RNA isolated from PBMCs. The germline gives CDR1 SGHRS, CDR2 YFSETQ. The length of the CDR3 is 14 residues. J was trimmed by 8 bases and V by 4 bases; bases with no gene match: 7. The study, taken as a whole, reports: TCR diversity was lower in persistent Graves' patients (versus newly diagnosed ones).

In addition, the sample was reused for a study of T cells in Graves' hyperthyroidism and ophthalmopathy.

The sample here was peripheral blood mononuclear cells (PBMCs), taken at new diagnosis, from a patient treated with antithyroid drugs. The TCR comes from a man between 25 and 39 years old with Graves disease. The gene calls are TRBV5-1 and TRBJ2-1; 9 bases are a match to TRBD1. CDR3 region: CASSTTTGGDEQFF. DNA for the CDR3: TGCGCCAGCAGCACCACGACAGGGGGGGATGAGCAGTTCTTC.